These 25 T cell receptor beta chains originate from one sample sequenced in a study of cytomegalovirus exposure and HLA in healthy donors. PCR was performed using 60 Vbeta and 13 Jbeta primers. Sequencing used immunoSEQ multiplex PCR; TCRdb keeps in-frame clones, though not all of them. The sample includes tens of thousands of clones, 73% of them seen just once. Sequencing was performed on PBMCs. The receptors come from a man aged 50-59 years in good health and CMV-seronegative.

This clone was seen a single time. The rearrangement joins TRBV4-2 to TRBJ2-6; 7 bases align to TRBD2. Germline CDR1 is LGHNA and CDR2 is YNFKEQ. This CDR3 region has 18 residues. V dropped 4 bases and J dropped 0; count of bases not matched to a gene: 9. The CDR3 nucleotides are TGTGCCAGCAGCCGGGCGGGGGAGAACCTCTCTGGGGCCAACGTCCTGACTTTC. It translates to CASSRAGENLSGANVLTF.

The rearrangement uses TRBV18 and TRBJ2-7; D call uncertain. Deletions cut 3 bases from V and 0 bases from J, with 9 bases between. From germline, CDR1 is KGHSH and CDR2 LQKENI. The CDR3 is 14 residues long. This CDR3 reads CASSPLSSSYEQYF. DNA of the CDR3: TGTGCCAGCTCACCCCTATCGAGCTCCTACGAGCAGTACTTC.

This clone appeared a few times. This chain connects TRBV29-1 to TRBJ2-2, with a possible D match to TRBD2 (5 bases). Germline assignment: CDR1 SQVTM and CDR2 ANQGSEA. This CDR3 region has 12 residues. V lost 8 bases, J lost 3 bases, and 10 bases lay in between. CDR3 bases: TGCAGCTCGGCGGGTGACACCGGGGAGCTGTTTTTT. Amino acids: CSSAGDTGELFF.

This clone has a handful of counts. The chain links TRBV5-1 to TRBJ1-1; 7 bases agree with TRBD1. Trimming removed 6 bases from V and 1 base from J; junction bases left unmatched: 3. Germline V gene sequence: CDR1 SGHRS, CDR2 YFSETQ. The CDR3 runs 13 residues. The CDR3 sequence is CASKQGWNTEAFF. In DNA, the CDR3 is TGCGCCAGCAAACAGGGGTGGAACACTGAAGCTTTCTTT.

The chain has TRBV11-1 and TRBJ2-7; 9 nucleotides match TRBD2. Germline V gives CDR1 SGHAT, CDR2 FQDESV (reference sequence). The CDR3 totals 17 residues. V gave up 2 bases and J gave up 2 bases; unmatched junction bases: 10. CDR3 amino acids: CASSLRHGTSPAYEQYF. Here the CDR3 DNA reads TGTGCCAGCAGCTTACGTCATGGGACTAGCCCTGCCTACGAGCAGTACTTC.

The V call is TRBV7-9, the J call TRBJ2-7, with TRBD1 matching 7 bases. Looked up from germline, CDR1 is SEHNR and CDR2 is FQNEAQ (reference sequence). The CDR3 sequence is 14 residues long. The V and J ends lost 3 bases and 3 bases, in that order; junction bases with no gene match: 5. The DNA of the CDR3 is TGTGCCAGCAGCTTTACAGGGGACCACTACGAGCAGTACTTC. Amino acids: CASSFTGDHYEQYF.

The rearrangement joins TRBV7-6 to TRBJ1-1; D is perhaps TRBD1 (6 bases). Germline values: CDR1 SGHVS, CDR2 FNYEAQ. Trimming removed 1 base from V and 9 bases from J, with 12 bases in between. This CDR3 region has 13 residues. This CDR3 is CASSLEGTSKAFF. The CDR3 nucleotides are TGTGCCAGCAGCTTAGAGGGGACAAGTAAAGCTTTCTTT.

The V call is TRBV2, the J call TRBJ2-5; 9 positions match TRBD1. Germline assignment: CDR1 SNHLY and CDR2 FYNNEI. Trimming took 5 bases from V and 11 from J; bases not matched to a gene: 9. CDR3 size: 13 residues. The CDR3 coding sequence is TGTGCCAGCAGTAGGGACAGGGTGGGAGAGCAGTACTTC. It translates to CASSRDRVGEQYF.

The rearrangement links TRBV6-1 to TRBJ2-2; tentatively, D is TRBD1 (5 bases). This CDR3 has 14 amino acids. The germline V gene encodes CDR1 MNHNS and CDR2 SASEGT. The V and J ends lost 4 bases and 4 bases respectively, with 10 bases between them. The CDR3 sequence: CASSGRVPTGELFF. CDR3 nucleotides: TGTGCCAGCAGTGGCAGGGTTCCCACCGGGGAGCTGTTTTTT.

V usage is TRBV6-5 and J usage is TRBJ1-3, with 11 positions matching TRBD1. The V gene's germline CDR1 is MNHEY and CDR2 SVGAGI. With V trimmed by 6 bases and J by 7 bases, 8 bases remained unmatched. This CDR3 contains 15 residues. CDR3 in DNA: TGTGCCAGCAGCCCACGGACAGGGGGCTGGAACACCATATATTTT. This encodes CASSPRTGGWNTIYF.

V is TRBV21-1 and J is TRBJ2-1; TRBD2, the D gene given by the table, was not confirmed from the DNA. TRBV21-1 is a recognized pseudogene. The CDR3 loop spans 16 amino acids. This chain's CDR3 is CASSKDTGWGDNEQFF. The CDR3 bases are TGTGCCAGCAGCAAAGACACGGGGTGGGGGGACAATGAGCAGTTCTTC.

V usage is TRBV18 and J usage is TRBJ1-1; maybe TRBD1 (6 bases). V lost 8 bases and J lost 1, with 14 bases in between. Germline CDR1 KGHSH, CDR2 LQKENI. There are 14 residues in the CDR3. CDR3 nucleotide sequence: TGTGCCAGCACTACAGGGAAGGAGAACACTGAAGCTTTCTTT. Amino acid sequence: CASTTGKENTEAFF.

V is TRBV20-1 and J is TRBJ1-2; perhaps TRBD1 as D (6 bases). Germline values: CDR1 DFQATT, CDR2 SNEGSKA (reference sequence). This CDR3 contains 11 residues. V lost 3 bases to trimming and J lost 6 bases, with 8 bases between them. Here the CDR3 DNA reads TGCAGTGCTAGGGACAGCCATGGCTACACCTTC. Protein product: CSARDSHGYTF.

The chain combines TRBV27 with TRBJ2-7; 8 nucleotides align to TRBD1. With 3 bases clipped from V and 2 bases from J, the junction kept 6 bases outside the gene matches. Germline CDR1 and CDR2: MNHEY and SMNVEV (reference sequence). The CDR3 loop spans 15 amino acids. This CDR3 is CASSFWTGMPYEQYF. CDR3 in DNA: TGTGCCAGCAGTTTTTGGACAGGGATGCCCTACGAGCAGTACTTC.

Points on this clone: The junction shows a germline mismatch at one end, possibly a read error. The gene calls are TRBV6-6 and TRBJ1-2; no firm D call. CDR1 is MNHNY, CDR2 SVGAGI, per germline (reference sequence). The CDR3 consists of 10 residues. The CDR3 region is CASSGPRFAF. The CDR3 coding sequence is TGTGCCAGCAGTGGGCCTCGATTCGCCTTC.

The chain joins TRBV18 to TRBJ1-2, with D possibly being TRBD1 (6 bases). The CDR3 is 13 residues long. The V gene lost 2 bases and the J gene lost 5 bases, with 9 bases spanning the gap. CDR1 and CDR2 (germline): KGHSH, LQKENI. The CDR3: CASSPGQGYGYTF. The CDR3 DNA reads as TGTGCCAGCTCACCAGGTCAGGGGTATGGCTACACCTTC.

The rearrangement uses TRBV5-5 and TRBJ1-1; D is ambiguous. The germline gives CDR1 SGHKS, CDR2 YYEKEE (reference sequence). V was pared by 5 bases and J by 6 bases, with 20 bases between. CDR3 length: 15 residues. In DNA, the CDR3 is TGTGCCAGCAGACTGGAGGTTTTGCTTCAGGCTGAAGCTTTCTTT. This gives the protein CASRLEVLLQAEAFF.

The V and J genes are TRBV27 and TRBJ2-2; D is uncertain. Per germline, CDR1 MNHEY and CDR2 SMNVEV (reference sequence). V was pared by 2 bases and J by 6 bases, with 4 bases between. This CDR3 spans 12 amino acids. Here the CDR3 DNA reads TGTGCCAGCAGTTTACTCGCCGGGGAGCTGTTTTTT. Encoded protein: CASSLLAGELFF.

The V call is TRBV21-1, the J call TRBJ2-7; the D segment call TRBD1 is taken from the table without a DNA check. TRBV21-1 is an annotated pseudogene. The CDR3 contains 15 residues. Here the CDR3 reads CARGPGQGSSYEQYF. The CDR3 DNA is TGTGCCAGAGGACCAGGACAGGGGAGCTCCTACGAGCAGTACTTC.

V usage is TRBV4-2 and J usage is TRBJ1-2; 7 bases match TRBD1. Germline V gene lookup returns CDR1 LGHNA and CDR2 YNFKEQ. The CDR3 loop spans 15 amino acids. After removal of 3 bases from V and 4 bases from J, the junction contained 8 bases not matched to a gene. This CDR3 is CASSHPSRDSYGYTF. For the CDR3, the DNA is TGTGCCAGCAGCCATCCATCCCGGGACAGCTATGGCTACACCTTC.

In regard to this clone: Compared with germline, one end of the junction differs, possibly owing to a read error. The chain is built from TRBV7-7 and TRBJ2-2; the D gene is possibly TRBD2 (6 bases). The germline V gene encodes CDR1 SSHAT and CDR2 FNYEAQ (reference sequence). The CDR3 sequence is 16 residues long. CDR3 protein: CASSAGEDLATGELFF. In DNA form, the CDR3 reads TGTGCTAGCAGTGCCGGGGAGGACCTAGCCACCGGGGAGCTGTTTTTT.

The chain employs TRBV30 and TRBJ2-7, with D maybe TRBD2 (5 bases). V was trimmed by 0 bases and J by 7 bases, leaving 13 bases between them. This CDR3 contains 13 residues. The germline V gene encodes CDR1 GTSNPN and CDR2 SVGIG (reference sequence). CDR3 loop: CAWSVLVSQEQYF. In DNA form, the CDR3 reads TGTGCCTGGAGTGTACTAGTTTCCCAGGAGCAGTACTTC.

J is TRBJ1-5 and V is TRBV5-8, with D unresolved. The CDR3 has 15 amino acids. The ends were cut back, 0 bases at V and 6 bases at J, with 13 bases in the middle. The germline V gene has CDR1 SGHTS and CDR2 YDEGEE. For the CDR3, the DNA is TGTGCCAGCAGCTTGGACCCGAGGGTAACTCAGCCCCAGCATTTT. Translating it yields CASSLDPRVTQPQHF.

The rearrangement joins TRBV19 to TRBJ1-6; D is ambiguous. Germline loops: CDR1 LNHDA, CDR2 SQIVND (reference sequence). V gave up 3 bases and J gave up 5 bases, with 11 bases separating them. The CDR3 sequence is 15 residues long. Written as DNA, the CDR3 is TGTGCCAGTAGTATGTTCCGGGTGGATAATTCACCCCTCCACTTT. It specifies CASSMFRVDNSPLHF.

In regard to this clone: A read error may produce the germline difference seen at one junction end. The chain employs TRBV29-1 and TRBJ2-7; D unclear. CDR1 is SQVTM, CDR2 ANQGSEA, per germline. The CDR3 spans 12 residues. The CDR3 loop is CCKQKAAYEQYF. The DNA for the CDR3 is TGTTGCAAGCAGAAGGCGGCATACGAGCAGTACTTC.